This is a list of T cell receptor beta chains from one sample in a study of early T cells in non-severe SARS-CoV-2 infection. One entry per CDR3 protein, called by TCRdb with MiXCR from the 5' RACE reads. This table holds about 46,000 distinct CDR3 sequences, around a tenth found once. Material: whole blood, obtained at baseline. The receptors derive from an adult who was a healthcare worker with PCR-confirmed SARS-CoV-2 infection or an uninfected control (not recorded which). The CDR3 runs from the conserved cysteine through the conserved F or W. The D gene is left open where the match is weak. The size entry is marked missing in some rows and otherwise reads once, few, many or a size class.

j_call d_call cdr3_length v_call clone_size cdr3_aa cdr3_nt
TRBJ2-5 NA 14 TRBV10-3 NA CAIRDKASVGTQYF TGTGCCATCAGAGACAAAGCTAGCGTCGGGACCCAGTACTTC
TRBJ1-2 NA 14 TRBV5-1 NA CASSFSGGDYGYTF TGCGCCAGCAGCTTCTCCGGCGGAGACTATGGCTACACCTTC
TRBJ2-7 NA 15 TRBV4-1 NA CASSTQLGENYEQYF TGCGCCAGCAGCACTCAATTGGGCGAGAACTACGAGCAGTACTTC
TRBJ2-1 NA 13 TRBV11-2 once CASSLGGHNEQFF TGTGCCAGCAGTTTAGGGGGGCACAATGAGCAGTTCTTC
TRBJ1-2 NA 15 TRBV30 many CAWSPTGKTNYGYTF TGTGCCTGGAGTCCAACAGGGAAGACTAACTATGGCTACACCTTC
TRBJ2-1 NA 15 TRBV6-5 few CASSYSPGGGNEQFF TGTGCCAGCAGTTACTCGCCAGGTGGAGGGAATGAGCAGTTCTTC
TRBJ1-4 TRBD1 12 TRBV29-1 few CSYRGPNEKLFF TGCAGCTACAGGGGGCCGAATGAAAAACTGTTTTTT
TRBJ1-5 TRBD1 16 TRBV18 many CASSPEGQGRNQPQHF TGTGCCAGCTCACCAGAAGGACAGGGACGAAATCAGCCCCAGCATTTT
TRBJ1-3 NA 16 TRBV7-9 NA CASSPQEGSSGNTIYF TGTGCCAGCAGCCCCCAGGAGGGGTCCTCTGGAAACACCATATATTTT
TRBJ1-4 NA 14 TRBV12-3/TRBV12-4 NA CASSPQGSNEKLFF TGTGCCAGCAGTCCACAGGGCTCTAATGAAAAACTGTTTTTT
TRBJ1-2 NA 14 TRBV7-8 many CASSVQGRQGGYTF TGTGCCAGCAGCGTACAGGGCCGTCAAGGCGGCTACACCTTC
TRBJ2-7 NA 13 TRBV6-5 few CASRRQGGHEQYF TGTGCCAGCAGGAGACAGGGAGGGCACGAGCAGTACTTC
TRBJ2-5 NA 18 TRBV7-9 NA CASSLVRGWGGPQETQYF TGTGCCAGCAGCTTAGTGAGAGGTTGGGGTGGTCCACAAGAGACCCAGTACTTC